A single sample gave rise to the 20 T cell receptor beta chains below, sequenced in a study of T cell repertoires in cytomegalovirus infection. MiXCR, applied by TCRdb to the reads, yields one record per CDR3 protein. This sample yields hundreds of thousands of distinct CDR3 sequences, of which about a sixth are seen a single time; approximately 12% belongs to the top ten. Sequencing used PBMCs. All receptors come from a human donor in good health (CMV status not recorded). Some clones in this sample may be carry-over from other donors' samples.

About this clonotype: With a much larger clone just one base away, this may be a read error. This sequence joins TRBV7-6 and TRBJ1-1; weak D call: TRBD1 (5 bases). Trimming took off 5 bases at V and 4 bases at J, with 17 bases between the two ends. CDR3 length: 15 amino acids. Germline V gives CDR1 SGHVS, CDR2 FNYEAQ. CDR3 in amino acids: CASSPANTGTTEAFF. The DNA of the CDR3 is TGTGCCAGCAGCCCCGCCAACACGGGGACCACTGAAGCTTTCTTT.

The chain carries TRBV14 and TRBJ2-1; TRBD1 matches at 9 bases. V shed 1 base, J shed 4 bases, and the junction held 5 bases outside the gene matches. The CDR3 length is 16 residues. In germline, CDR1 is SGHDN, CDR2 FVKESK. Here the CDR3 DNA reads TGTGCCAGCAGCCAAGCCTGGACAGGGGCTTACAATGAGCAGTTCTTC. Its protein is CASSQAWTGAYNEQFF.

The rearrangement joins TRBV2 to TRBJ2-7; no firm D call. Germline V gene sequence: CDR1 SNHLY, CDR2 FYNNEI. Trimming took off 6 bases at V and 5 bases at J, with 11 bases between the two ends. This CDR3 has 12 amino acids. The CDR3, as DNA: TGTGCCAGCAGAATGACCCCTGACGAGCAGTACTTC. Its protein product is CASRMTPDEQYF.

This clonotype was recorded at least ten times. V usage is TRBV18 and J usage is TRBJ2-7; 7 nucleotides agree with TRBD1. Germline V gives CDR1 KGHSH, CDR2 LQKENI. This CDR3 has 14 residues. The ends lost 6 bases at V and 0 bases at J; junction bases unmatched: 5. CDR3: CASSRRDSSYEQYF. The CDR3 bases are TGTGCCAGCTCTCGACGGGACAGCTCCTACGAGCAGTACTTC.

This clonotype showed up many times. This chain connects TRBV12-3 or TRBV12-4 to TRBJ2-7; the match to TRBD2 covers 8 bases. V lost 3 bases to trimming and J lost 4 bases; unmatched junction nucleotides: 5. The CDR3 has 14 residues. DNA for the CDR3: TGTGCCAGCAGTTTCGGGGGGGCGTCGTACGAGCAGTACTTC. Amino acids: CASSFGGASYEQYF.

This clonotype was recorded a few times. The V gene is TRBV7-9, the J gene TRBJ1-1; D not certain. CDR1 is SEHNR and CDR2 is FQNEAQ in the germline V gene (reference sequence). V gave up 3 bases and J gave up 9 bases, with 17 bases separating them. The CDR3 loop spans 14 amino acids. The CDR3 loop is CASSFGQIVGKAFF. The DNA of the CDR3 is TGTGCCAGCAGCTTTGGGCAAATTGTGGGGAAAGCTTTCTTT.

The CDR3 spells CASSRYRGNYEQYF. The CDR3 DNA is TGTGCCAGCAGCCGATACAGGGGAAACTACGAGCAGTACTTC. V usage is TRBV12-3 or TRBV12-4 and J usage is TRBJ2-7; 7 positions agree with TRBD1. This CDR3 contains 14 residues. The V segment lost 6 bases and the J segment 3 bases; nucleotides outside the gene matches: 8.

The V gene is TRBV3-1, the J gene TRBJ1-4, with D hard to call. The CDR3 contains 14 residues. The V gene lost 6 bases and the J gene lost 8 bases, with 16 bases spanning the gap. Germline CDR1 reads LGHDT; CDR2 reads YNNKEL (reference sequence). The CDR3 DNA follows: TGTGCCAGCAGTAGCGAGGGATCTGTCGAAAAACTGTTTTTT. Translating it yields CASSSEGSVEKLFF.

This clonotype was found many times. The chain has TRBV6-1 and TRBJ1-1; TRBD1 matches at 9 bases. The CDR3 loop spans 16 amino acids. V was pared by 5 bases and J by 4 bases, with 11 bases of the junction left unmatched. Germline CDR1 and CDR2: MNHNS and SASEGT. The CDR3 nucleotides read TGTGCCAGCAGTCACCTCGGGACAGGGTGGGGCACTGAAGCTTTCTTT. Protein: CASSHLGTGWGTEAFF.

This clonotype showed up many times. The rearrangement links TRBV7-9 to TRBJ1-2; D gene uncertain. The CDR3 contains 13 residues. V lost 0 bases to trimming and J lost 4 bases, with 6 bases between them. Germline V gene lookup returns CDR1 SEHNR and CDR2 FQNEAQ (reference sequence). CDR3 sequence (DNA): TGTGCCAGCAGCTTAGCTAGTAGCTATGGCTACACCTTC. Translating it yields CASSLASSYGYTF.

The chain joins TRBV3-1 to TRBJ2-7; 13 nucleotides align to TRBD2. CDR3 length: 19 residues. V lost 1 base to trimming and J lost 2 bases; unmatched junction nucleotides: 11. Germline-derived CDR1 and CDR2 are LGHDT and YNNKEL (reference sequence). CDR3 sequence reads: CASSQVLNRGLAGTYEQYF. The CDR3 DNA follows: TGTGCCAGCAGCCAAGTTCTGAACCGGGGACTAGCGGGGACCTACGAGCAGTACTTC.

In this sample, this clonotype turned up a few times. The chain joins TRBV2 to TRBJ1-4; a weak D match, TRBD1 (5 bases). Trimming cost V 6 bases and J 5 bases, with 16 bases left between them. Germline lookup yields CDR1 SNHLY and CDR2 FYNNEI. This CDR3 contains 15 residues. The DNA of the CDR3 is TGTGCCAGCAGGCCCAACAGGAACTCCAATGAAAAACTGTTTTTT. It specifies CASRPNRNSNEKLFF.

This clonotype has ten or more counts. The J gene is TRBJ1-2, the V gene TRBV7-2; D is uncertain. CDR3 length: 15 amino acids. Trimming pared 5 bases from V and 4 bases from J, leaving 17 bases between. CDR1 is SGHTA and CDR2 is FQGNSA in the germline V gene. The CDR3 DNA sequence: TGTGCCAGCAGCCTATCCGGAACAGACCTCTATGGCTACACCTTC. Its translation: CASSLSGTDLYGYTF.

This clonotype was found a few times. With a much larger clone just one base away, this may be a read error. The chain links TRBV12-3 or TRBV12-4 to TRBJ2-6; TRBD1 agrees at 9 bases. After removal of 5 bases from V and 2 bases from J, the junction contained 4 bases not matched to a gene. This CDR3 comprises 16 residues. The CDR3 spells CASSETGGTGANVLTF. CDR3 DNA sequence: TGTGCCAGCAGTGAAACAGGGGGCACTGGGGCCAACGTCCTGACTTTC.

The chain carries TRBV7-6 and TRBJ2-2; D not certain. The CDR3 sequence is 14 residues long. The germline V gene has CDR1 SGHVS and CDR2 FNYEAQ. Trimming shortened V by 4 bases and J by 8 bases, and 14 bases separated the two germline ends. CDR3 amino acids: CASSSSSIGGELFF. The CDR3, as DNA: TGTGCCAGCAGCTCATCTTCGATCGGGGGGGAGCTGTTTTTT.

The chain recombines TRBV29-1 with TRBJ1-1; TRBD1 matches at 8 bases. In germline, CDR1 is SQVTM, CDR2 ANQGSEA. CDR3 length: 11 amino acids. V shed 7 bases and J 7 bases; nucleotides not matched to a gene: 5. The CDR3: CSGGQDHEAFF. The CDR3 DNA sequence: TGCAGCGGGGGACAGGATCATGAAGCTTTCTTT.

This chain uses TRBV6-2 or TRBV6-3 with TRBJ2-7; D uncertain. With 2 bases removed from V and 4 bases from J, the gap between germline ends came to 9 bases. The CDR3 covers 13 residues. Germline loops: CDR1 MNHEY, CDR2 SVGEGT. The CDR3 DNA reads TGTGCCAGCAGTTACCTGGACGGGTACGAGCAGTACTTC. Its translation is CASSYLDGYEQYF.

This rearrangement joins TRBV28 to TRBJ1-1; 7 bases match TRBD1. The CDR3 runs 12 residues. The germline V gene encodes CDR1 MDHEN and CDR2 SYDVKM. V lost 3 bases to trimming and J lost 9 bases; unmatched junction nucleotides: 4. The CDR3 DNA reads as TGTGCCAGCAGTTTGACAGGGCGCCAAGCTTTCTTT. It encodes CASSLTGRQAFF.

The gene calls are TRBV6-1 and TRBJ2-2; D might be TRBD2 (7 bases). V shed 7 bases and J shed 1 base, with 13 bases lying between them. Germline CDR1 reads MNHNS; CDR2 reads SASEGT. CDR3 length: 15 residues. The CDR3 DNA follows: TGTGCCAGCATAGGGGGGGCAGGGAACACCGGGGAGCTGTTTTTT. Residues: CASIGGAGNTGELFF.

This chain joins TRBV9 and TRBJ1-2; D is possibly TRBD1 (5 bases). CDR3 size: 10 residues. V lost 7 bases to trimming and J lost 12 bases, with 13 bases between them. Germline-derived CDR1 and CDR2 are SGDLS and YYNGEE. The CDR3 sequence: CASGEGIHTF. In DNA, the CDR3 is TGTGCCAGCGGAGAGGGGATCCACACCTTC.